This T cell receptor beta chain was sequenced in a study of a mutant IDH1 vaccine in newly diagnosed glioma (dated by TCRdb to 2020 to 2022). With respect to the entire study: In the chemotherapy-containing groups, vaccination started alongside temozolomide cycles, whereas in patients who had radiotherapy alone it started 4-6 weeks after radiotherapy. Of the approximately 30 treated patients, around 60% were male and about 40% were female, and the mean age was 40.4 years. Prior to enrollment, standard therapy consisting of radiotherapy alone, temozolomide alone, or radiochemotherapy with temozolomide had been administered to patients, with the combination being received by most patients. The week-35 safety follow-up was designated visit V12, and the week-47 end of study was designated visit V13. Peripheral blood was collected at six visits: V03 (baseline), V05, V07, V10, V12 and V13. Longitudinal TCRB deep sequencing was done for fewer than 30 treated patients, wherever samples were available for exploratory analyses.

The CDR3 measures 16 amino acids from cysteine to phenylalanine. Just the 48-base CDR3 DNA is kept, in frame starting at base 1. The germline V gene (reference sequence) gives CDR1 as SEHNR and CDR2 as FQNEAQ. The V end loses 5 bases and the J end loses 1 base, and a stretch of 17 bases separates them. Explained via the paper, the time point label denotes: week 47, end of study. Each vaccine dose, consisting of 300 ug of a 20-mer mutant IDH1 peptide in Montanide, was administered subcutaneously with topical imiquimod. Across visits V03 through V10, patients got a total of eight vaccinations, given in weeks 1, 3, 5, 7, 11, 15, 19 and 23. All donors had newly diagnosed IDH1-mutant astrocytomas of WHO grade 3 or 4 that showed loss of nuclear ATRX. The samples were drawn from NOA16, a multicentre, single-arm, open-label phase I trial in Germany that tested a mutant IDH1 peptide vaccine in humans for the first time. Genomic DNA for TCRB sequencing was extracted from EDTA blood using the DNeasy Blood and Tissue Kit.

The research as a whole found: Availability determined which PBMC samples were chosen for TCRB deep sequencing. It was noted by the authors that analyses of patient blood samples could not be reproduced owing to sample limitations. Pseudoprogression appeared unrelated to alterations in the top peripheral T cell clonotypes detected by TCRB sequencing. Vaccine-induced immune responses across multiple MHC alleles were detected in over 85% of patients.

Worth noting for this clone: Its antigen is still unknown. Base qualities were left out, and no much larger clone turns up one base away.

Libraries were made using the immunoSEQ multiplex PCR assay. The hsTCRB Kit was used according to the manufacturer's protocol to amplify rearranged TCR beta chain sequences. An Illumina MiSeq was used to sequence the TCRB libraries. The study's own analysis went as follows. The kit vendor's proprietary platform handled demultiplexing, trimming and gene mapping. TCRdb carries this immuneACCESS record with in-frame sequences only. Its versions omit some clonotypes, under half of them owing to an unresolved V gene in the studies checked, with the rest unexplained. V, J and clone size are taken as reported in that table, and D and trimming were inferred from the DNA itself. The sample table lists around 61,000 clones, roughly 76% of them with a count of one. The ten most abundant clones make up less than 6.5% of the sample.

The chain employs TRBV7-9 and TRBJ2-5; the D region possibly corresponds to TRBD1 (5 bases align). This clonotype was obtained from a man in his fifties with glioma. The specimen was PBMCs, collected from a glioma patient whose treatment included an IDH1 peptide vaccine. The CDR3 amino acid sequence is: CASSPTTQTVQETQYF. The DNA sequence reads TGTGCCAGCAGCCCCACAACCCAGACAGTCCAAGAGACCCAGTACTTC.